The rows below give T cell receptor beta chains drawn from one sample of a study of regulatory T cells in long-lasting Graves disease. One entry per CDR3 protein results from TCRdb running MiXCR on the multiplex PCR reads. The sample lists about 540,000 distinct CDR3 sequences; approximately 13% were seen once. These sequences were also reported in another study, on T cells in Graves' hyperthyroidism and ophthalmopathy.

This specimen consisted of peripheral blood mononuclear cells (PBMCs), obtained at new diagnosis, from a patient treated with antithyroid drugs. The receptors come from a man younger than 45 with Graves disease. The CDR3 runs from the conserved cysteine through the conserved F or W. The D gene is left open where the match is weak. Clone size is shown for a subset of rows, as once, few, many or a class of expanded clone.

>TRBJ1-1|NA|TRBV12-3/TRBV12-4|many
TGTGCCAGCGATGGGAGGGGGGGTACTGAAGCTTTCTTT
CASDGRGGTEAFF
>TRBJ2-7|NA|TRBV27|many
TGTGCCAGCAGGAGGGGGTCCGAGCAGTACTTC
CASRRGSEQYF
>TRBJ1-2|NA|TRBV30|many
TGTGCCACTACCCAAGCTAACTATGGCTACACCTTC
CATTQANYGYTF
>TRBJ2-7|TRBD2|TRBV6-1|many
TGTGCCAGCGAAGCTCCGGGACTAGCGGGAGGGCCGTACGAGCAGTACTTC
CASEAPGLAGGPYEQYF
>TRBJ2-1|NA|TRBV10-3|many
TGTGCCATCAGAGCGGAGTCCTACAATGAGCAGTTCTTC
CAIRAESYNEQFF
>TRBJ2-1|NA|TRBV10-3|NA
TGTGCCATCAGTGCCAGGGGGGGTAATGAGCAGTTCTTC
CAISARGGNEQFF
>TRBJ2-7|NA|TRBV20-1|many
TGCAGTGCTCGAACTAGTCATGAGCAGTACTTC
CSARTSHEQYF
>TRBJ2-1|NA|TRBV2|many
TGTGCCAGCAGAGGACGGACCGCTTTTACAATGATGCAGTTCTTC
CASRGRTAFTMMQFF
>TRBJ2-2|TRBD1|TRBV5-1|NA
TGCGCCAGCAGCTTGGGGGACAGGGGGCTCTCGGGCACCGGGGAGCTGTTTTTT
CASSLGDRGLSGTGELFF
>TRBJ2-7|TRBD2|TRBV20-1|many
TGCAGTGCCCAGACTAGCGGATCCTACGAGCAGTACTTC
CSAQTSGSYEQYF
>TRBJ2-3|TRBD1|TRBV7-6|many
TGTGCCAGCAGCCCACAGGGGAATACGCAGTATTTT
CASSPQGNTQYF
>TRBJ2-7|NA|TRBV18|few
TGTGCCAGCTCCGGACGCCCCGAGTCCTACTACTACGAGCAGTACTTC
CASSGRPESYYYEQYF
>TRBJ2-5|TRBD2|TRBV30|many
TGTGCCTGGGGGAGTAGCGGGCAAGAGACCCAGTACTTC
CAWGSSGQETQYF
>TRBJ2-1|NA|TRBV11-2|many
TGTGCCAGCAGCTTAGGGGCTAGCTATGAGCAGTTCTTC
CASSLGASYEQFF
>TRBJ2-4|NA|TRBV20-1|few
TGCAGTGCTAGGGGGTTGGGGGCCAAAAACATTCAGTACTTC
CSARGLGAKNIQYF
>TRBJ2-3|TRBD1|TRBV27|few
TGTGCCAGCAGTGGGACATCAGGGGGATTCGCGACGCAGTATTTT
CASSGTSGGFATQYF
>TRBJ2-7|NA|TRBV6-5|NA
TGTGCCAGCAGTTACTCGATCGGGGGCGAGCAGTACTTC
CASSYSIGGEQYF
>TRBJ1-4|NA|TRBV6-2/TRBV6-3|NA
TGTGCCAGCAGCCCTCGAGGGGCGCTCGGTGAAAAACTGTTTTTT
CASSPRGALGEKLFF
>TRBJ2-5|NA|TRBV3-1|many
TGTGCCAGCAGTAGGGCCCAAGAGACCCAGTACTTC
CASSRAQETQYF
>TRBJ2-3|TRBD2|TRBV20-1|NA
TGCAGTGCTAGAGATCACGGGGGACTAGCGGGAGGGAGTAGTACGCAGTATTTT
CSARDHGGLAGGSSTQYF
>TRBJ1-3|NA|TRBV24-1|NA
TGTGCCACCAGTGACCCCGATGGGGAGGGAAACACCATATATTTT
CATSDPDGEGNTIYF
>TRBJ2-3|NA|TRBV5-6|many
TGTGCCAGCAGCTCCCCAGGGCAGGCAGATACGCAGTATTTT
CASSSPGQADTQYF
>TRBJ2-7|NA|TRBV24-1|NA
TGTGCCACCAGTGATACCGGGGTCGACGAGCAGTACTTC
CATSDTGVDEQYF
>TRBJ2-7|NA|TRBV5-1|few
TGCGCCAGCAGCTTGGGACAGCCGAACGGCGAGCAGTACTTC
CASSLGQPNGEQYF
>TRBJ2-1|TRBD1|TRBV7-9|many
TGTGCCAGCAGCTTGAAACAGGGGGCGTCAGGCTCCTACAATGAGCAGTTCTTC
CASSLKQGASGSYNEQFF
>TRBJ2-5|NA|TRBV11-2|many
TGTGCCAGCAGCCCCCTCCCTAGGCTAGCAGGCGAGACCCAGTACTTC
CASSPLPRLAGETQYF
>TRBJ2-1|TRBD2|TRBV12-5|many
TGTGCTAGTGGTTTGATTAGACTAGCGAAAGCCCAAAGGCGCTACAATGAGCAGTTCTTC
CASGLIRLAKAQRRYNEQFF
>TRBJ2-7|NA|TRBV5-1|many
TGCGCCAGCAGCTTGGAGGGACGCTTTTCCTACGAGCAGTACTTC
CASSLEGRFSYEQYF